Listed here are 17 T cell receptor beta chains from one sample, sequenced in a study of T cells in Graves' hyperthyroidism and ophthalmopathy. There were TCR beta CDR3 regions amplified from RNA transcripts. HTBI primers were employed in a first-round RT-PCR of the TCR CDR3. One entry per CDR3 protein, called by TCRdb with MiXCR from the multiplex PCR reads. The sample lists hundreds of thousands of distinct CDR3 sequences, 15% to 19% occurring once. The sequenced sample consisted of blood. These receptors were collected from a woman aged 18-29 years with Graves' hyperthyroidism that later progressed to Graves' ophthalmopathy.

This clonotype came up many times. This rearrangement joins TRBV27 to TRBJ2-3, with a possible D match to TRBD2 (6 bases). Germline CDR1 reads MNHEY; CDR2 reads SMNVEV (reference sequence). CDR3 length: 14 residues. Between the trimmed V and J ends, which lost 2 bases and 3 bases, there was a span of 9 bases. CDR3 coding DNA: TGTGCCAGCAGTTTAAAGGGAGGTACAGATACGCAGTATTTT. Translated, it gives CASSLKGGTDTQYF.

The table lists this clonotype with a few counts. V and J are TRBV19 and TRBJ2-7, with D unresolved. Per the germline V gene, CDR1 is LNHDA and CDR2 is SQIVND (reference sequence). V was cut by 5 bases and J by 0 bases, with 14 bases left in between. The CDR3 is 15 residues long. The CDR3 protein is CASSSSDGLSYEQYF. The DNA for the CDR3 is TGTGCCAGTAGTTCCTCCGACGGGCTCTCCTACGAGCAGTACTTC.

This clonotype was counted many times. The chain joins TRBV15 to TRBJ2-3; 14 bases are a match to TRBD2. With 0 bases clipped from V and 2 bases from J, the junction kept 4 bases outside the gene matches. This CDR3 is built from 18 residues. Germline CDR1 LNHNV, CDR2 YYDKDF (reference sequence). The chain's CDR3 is CATSRDRTSGRYTDTQYF. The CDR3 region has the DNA TGTGCCACCAGCAGAGACAGGACTAGCGGGAGGTACACAGATACGCAGTATTTT.

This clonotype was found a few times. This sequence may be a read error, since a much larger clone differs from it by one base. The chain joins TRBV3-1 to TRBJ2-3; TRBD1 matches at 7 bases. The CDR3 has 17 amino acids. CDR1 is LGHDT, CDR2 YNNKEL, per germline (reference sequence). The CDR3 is CAGSPEKRTGVPDTQYF. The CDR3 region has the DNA TGTGCCGGCAGCCCAGAGAAGCGGACAGGCGTGCCAGATACGCAGTATTTT.

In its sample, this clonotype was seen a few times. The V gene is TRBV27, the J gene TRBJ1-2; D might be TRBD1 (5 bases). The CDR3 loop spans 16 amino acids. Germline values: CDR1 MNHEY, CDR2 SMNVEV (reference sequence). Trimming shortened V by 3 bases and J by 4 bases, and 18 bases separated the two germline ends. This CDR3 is CASSFPSPKGSYGYTF. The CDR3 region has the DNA TGTGCCAGCAGTTTCCCTTCCCCCAAGGGGAGCTATGGCTACACCTTC.

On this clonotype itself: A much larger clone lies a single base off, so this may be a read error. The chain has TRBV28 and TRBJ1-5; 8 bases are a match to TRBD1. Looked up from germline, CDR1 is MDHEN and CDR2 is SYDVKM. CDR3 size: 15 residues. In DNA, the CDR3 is TGTGCCAGCAAAATACAGGGGGGGAGCAATCAGCACCAGCATTTT. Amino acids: CASKIQGGSNQHQHF. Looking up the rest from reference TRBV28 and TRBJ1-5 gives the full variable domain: DVKVTQSSRYLVKRTGEKVFLECVQDMDHENMFWYRQDPGLGLRLIYFSYDVKMKEKGDIPEGYSVSREKKERFSLILESASTNQTSMYLCASKIQGGSNQHQHFGDGTRLSIL.

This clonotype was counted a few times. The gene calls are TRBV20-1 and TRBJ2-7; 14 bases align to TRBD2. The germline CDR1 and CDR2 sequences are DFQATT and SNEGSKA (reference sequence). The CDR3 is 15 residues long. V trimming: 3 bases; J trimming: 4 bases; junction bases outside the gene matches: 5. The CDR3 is CSARGTSGREYEQYF. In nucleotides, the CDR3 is TGCAGTGCTAGGGGGACTAGCGGGAGAGAGTACGAGCAGTACTTC.

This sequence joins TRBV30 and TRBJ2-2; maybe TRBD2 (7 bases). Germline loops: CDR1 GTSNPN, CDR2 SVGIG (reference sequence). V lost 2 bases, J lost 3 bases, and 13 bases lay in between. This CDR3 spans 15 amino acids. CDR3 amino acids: CAWSWGGRDTGELFF. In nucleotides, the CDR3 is TGTGCCTGGAGTTGGGGGGGCAGGGACACCGGGGAGCTGTTTTTT.

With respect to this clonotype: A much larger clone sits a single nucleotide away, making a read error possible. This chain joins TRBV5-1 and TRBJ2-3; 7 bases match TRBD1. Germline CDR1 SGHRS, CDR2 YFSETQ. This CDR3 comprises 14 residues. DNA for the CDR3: TGCGCCAGCAGCTTGGGAGGGGGCGCAGATATGCAGTATTTT. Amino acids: CASSLGGGADMQYF.

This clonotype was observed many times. CDR3 amino acids: CASSPRGESSYEQYF. The CDR3 DNA reads TGTGCCAGCAGCCCCCGTGGGGAGAGCTCCTACGAGCAGTACTTC. The gene calls are TRBV7-9 and TRBJ2-7; D is possibly TRBD2 (5 bases). The CDR3 runs 15 residues. Germline V gene sequence: CDR1 SEHNR, CDR2 FQNEAQ (reference sequence). V shed 5 bases and J shed 0 bases, with 14 bases lying between them.

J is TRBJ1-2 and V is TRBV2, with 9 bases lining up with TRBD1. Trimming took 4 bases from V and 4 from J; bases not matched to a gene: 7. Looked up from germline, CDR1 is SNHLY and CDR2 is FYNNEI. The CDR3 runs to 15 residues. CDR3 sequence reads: CASSAGTGTRYGYTF. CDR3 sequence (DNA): TGTGCCAGCAGTGCCGGGACAGGGACCCGCTATGGCTACACCTTC.

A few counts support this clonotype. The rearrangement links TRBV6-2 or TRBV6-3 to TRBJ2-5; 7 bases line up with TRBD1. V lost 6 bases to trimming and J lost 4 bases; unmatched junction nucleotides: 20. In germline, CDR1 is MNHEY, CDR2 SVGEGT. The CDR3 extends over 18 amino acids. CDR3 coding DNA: TGTGCCAGCAGCCAGTTCGTCCGGACAGGTCGAAGGGGAGAGACCCAGTACTTC. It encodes CASSQFVRTGRRGETQYF.

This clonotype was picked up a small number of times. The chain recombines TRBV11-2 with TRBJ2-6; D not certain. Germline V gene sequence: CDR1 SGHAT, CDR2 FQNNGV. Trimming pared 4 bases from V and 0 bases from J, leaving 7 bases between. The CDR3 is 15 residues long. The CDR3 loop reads CASSSITSGANVLTF. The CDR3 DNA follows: TGTGCCAGCAGCTCTATCACCTCTGGGGCCAACGTCCTGACTTTC.

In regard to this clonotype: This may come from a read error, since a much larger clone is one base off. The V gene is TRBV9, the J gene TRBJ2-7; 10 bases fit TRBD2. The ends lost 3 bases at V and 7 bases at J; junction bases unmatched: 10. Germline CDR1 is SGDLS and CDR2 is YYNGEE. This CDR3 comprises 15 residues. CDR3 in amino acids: CASSASAGGPGEQYF. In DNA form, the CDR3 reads TGTGCCAGCAGCGCTTCAGCGGGAGGGCCGGGGGAGCAGTACTTC.

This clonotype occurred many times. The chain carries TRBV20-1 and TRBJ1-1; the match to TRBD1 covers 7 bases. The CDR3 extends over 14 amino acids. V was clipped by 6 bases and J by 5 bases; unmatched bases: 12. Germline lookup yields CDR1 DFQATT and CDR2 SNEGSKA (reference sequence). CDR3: CSAVRGRTGTEAFF. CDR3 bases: TGCAGTGCGGTCAGGGGGAGGACGGGAACTGAAGCTTTCTTT.

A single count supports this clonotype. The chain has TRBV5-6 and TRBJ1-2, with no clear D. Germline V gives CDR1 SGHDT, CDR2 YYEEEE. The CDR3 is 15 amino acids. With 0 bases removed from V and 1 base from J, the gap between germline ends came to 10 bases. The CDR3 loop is CASSLVTGYNYGYTF. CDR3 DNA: TGTGCCAGCAGCTTGGTGACGGGATATAACTATGGCTACACCTTC.

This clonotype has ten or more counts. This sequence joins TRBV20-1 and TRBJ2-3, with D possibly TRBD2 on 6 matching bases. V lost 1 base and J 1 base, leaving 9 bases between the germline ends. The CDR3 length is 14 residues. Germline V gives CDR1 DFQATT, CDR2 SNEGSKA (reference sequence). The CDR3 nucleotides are TGCAGTGCTAGAGCGGCGGGACGCACAGATACGCAGTATTTT. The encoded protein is CSARAAGRTDTQYF.